This T cell receptor beta chain was captured in a study of technical replicates of blood from several donors. Clones were read by immunoSEQ multiplex PCR, and TCRdb kept only the in-frame ones, dropping some. Altogether over 70,000 clones are present, 80% to 95% being singletons, with the ten largest covering 0.41%. After removal of 6 bases from V and 2 bases from J, the junction contained 3 bases not matched to a gene. The CDR3 length is 13 residues. Germline loops: CDR1 SQVTM, CDR2 ANQGSEA. This chain joins TRBV29-1 and TRBJ2-2, with 7 bases lining up with TRBD1. The receptor was isolated from a human donor in good health. Sequencing input: T cells isolated from PBMCs. The DNA of the CDR3 is TGCAGCGTACGGGACAGAAACACCGGGGAGCTGTTTTTT. Protein sequence: CSVRDRNTGELFF.